The 18 T cell receptor beta chains below were found in one sample sequenced in a study of monozygotic twins with inflammatory bowel disease. TCRdb derives one entry per CDR3 protein from the 5' RACE reads, leaving out DNA. The sample spans under 150,000 distinct CDR3 sequences; the ten largest clones claim 2% to 2.5%. Sequenced input: blood. Receptor source: a human donor with ulcerative colitis or Crohn's disease, or a healthy co-twin of an affected twin (not recorded which).

The genes are TRBV30 and TRBJ2-1; the TRBD2 assignment by TCRdb is unverifiable without DNA. The germline CDR1 and CDR2 sequences are GTSNPN and SVGIG (reference sequence). The CDR3 extends over 14 amino acids. The CDR3 sequence is CAWSKSGGYNEQFF.

The rearrangement links TRBV19 to TRBJ2-1; TCRdb calls TRBD2, which cannot be checked without DNA. The CDR3 extends over 15 amino acids. CDR1 and CDR2 (germline): LNHDA, SQIVND (reference sequence). CDR3 amino acids: CASSWGTGPYNEQFF.

The chain joins TRBV15 to TRBJ2-7; TCRdb indicates TRBD2, and absent DNA this call remains unverified. The CDR3 loop spans 16 amino acids. Germline CDR1 is LNHNV and CDR2 is YYDKDF (reference sequence). CDR3: CATSTGASGAPYEQYF.

The chain combines TRBV5-1 with TRBJ2-7; no DNA is available, so the TRBD2 call from TCRdb remains unchecked. Germline-derived CDR1 and CDR2 are SGHRS and YFSETQ. This CDR3 contains 15 residues. The CDR3 region is CASSLSAGRHAEQYF.

The chain uses TRBV7-6 and TRBJ1-1; TCRdb returns TRBD1, unconfirmable since there is no DNA. Germline V gives CDR1 SGHVS, CDR2 FNYEAQ. The CDR3 is 15 amino acids. CDR3 amino acids: CASSLYRGANTEAFF.

The chain uses TRBV6-2 or TRBV6-3 and TRBJ1-1; the TCRdb call, TRBD1, lacks DNA for checking. CDR3 length: 16 residues. Germline V CDR1 and CDR2: MNHEY, SVGEGT. The CDR3 protein is CASSYRGQRGATGAFF.

The chain links TRBV20-1 to TRBJ1-3. CDR1 and CDR2 (germline): DFQATT, SNEGSKA (reference sequence). The CDR3 is 14 residues long. The chain's CDR3 is CSARSGNSGNTIYF.

This sequence joins TRBV10-3 and TRBJ2-7; as DNA is missing, the TRBD1 call by TCRdb cannot be tested. There are 14 residues in the CDR3. Looked up from germline, CDR1 is ENHRY and CDR2 is SYGVKD. The CDR3 is CAISSGVIRLEQYF.

This chain joins TRBV20-1 and TRBJ2-1; the D call from TCRdb, TRBD1, cannot be confirmed without DNA. The CDR3 totals 11 residues. Germline V CDR1 and CDR2: DFQATT, SNEGSKA (reference sequence). The CDR3 sequence: CSANTGGEQFF.

The chain has TRBV7-9 and TRBJ2-2; as DNA is missing, the TRBD1 call by TCRdb cannot be tested. CDR1 is SEHNR, CDR2 FQNEAQ, per germline (reference sequence). The CDR3 spans 16 residues. The CDR3 here is CASSFRRDRDTGELFF.

J is TRBJ2-7 and V is TRBV30; with no DNA, the TCRdb D assignment of TRBD1 cannot be verified. CDR1 and CDR2 from the germline V gene are GTSNPN and SVGIG (reference sequence). This CDR3 contains 14 residues. CDR3 region: CAWSKGTGGNEQYF. Based on the CDR3 plus reference TRBV30 and TRBJ2-7, the full variable domain is SQTIHQWPATLVQPVGSPLSLECTVEGTSNPNLYWYRQAAGRGLQLLFYSVGIGQISSEVPQNLSASRPQDRQFILSSKKLLLSDSGFYLCAWSKGTGGNEQYFGPGTRLTVT.

The rearrangement joins TRBV20-1 to TRBJ2-1; TCRdb calls TRBD1, which cannot be checked without DNA. Germline V gene lookup returns CDR1 DFQATT and CDR2 SNEGSKA (reference sequence). The CDR3 runs to 13 residues. The CDR3 protein is CSAGQSSYNEQFF.

The chain uses TRBV5-6 and TRBJ2-5. Per germline, CDR1 SGHDT and CDR2 YYEEEE. The CDR3 has 14 amino acids. CDR3 residues: CASSLIGGRETQYF.

The chain joins TRBV10-3 to TRBJ2-7. Germline V gene sequence: CDR1 ENHRY, CDR2 SYGVKD. This CDR3 has 15 residues. CDR3 sequence: CAISESAHSSYEQYF.

The chain links TRBV27 to TRBJ1-1. CDR3 length: 15 residues. CDR1 and CDR2 from the germline V gene are MNHEY and SMNVEV (reference sequence). CDR3 sequence: CASSLLGSQNTEAFF.

The J gene is TRBJ2-7, the V gene TRBV18; lacking DNA, the TRBD1 call made by TCRdb goes unchecked. The germline CDR1 and CDR2 sequences are KGHSH and LQKENI. The CDR3 covers 17 residues. This CDR3 reads CASSPKRTGTYSYEQYF.

The V and J genes are TRBV30 and TRBJ2-5; there is no DNA to check the TCRdb D call of TRBD1. Germline lookup yields CDR1 GTSNPN and CDR2 SVGIG (reference sequence). The CDR3 is 14 residues long. CDR3 sequence: CAWRTHPYQETQYF.

The chain carries TRBV5-1 and TRBJ1-1. Germline V gives CDR1 SGHRS, CDR2 YFSETQ. The CDR3 length is 13 residues. This CDR3 is CASSLEWGTEAFF.